A selection of T cell receptor beta chains follows, all from one sample in a study of memory CD4+ T cells and cytomegalovirus serostatus. Method: immunoSEQ multiplex PCR; TCRdb's copy keeps in-frame clones and lacks some. The data show 50,000 to 65,000 clones, over 65% seen once. Material for sequencing was memory CD4+ T cells from blood. These receptors came from an adult in good health and CMV-seropositive. The CDR3 runs from the conserved cysteine through the conserved F or W. D genes are given only for firm matches. Clone size appears in some rows only: once, few, many, or a class for an expanded clone.

j_call cdr3_length clone_size d_call v_call cdr3_nt cdr3_aa
TRBJ2-5 14 . . TRBV10-3 TGTGCCATCAGTGGAGCCCCGCAAGAAGAGACCCAGTACTTC CAISGAPQEETQYF
TRBJ1-5 17 . TRBD1 TRBV19 TGTGCCAGTAGGCCCAGGGTCGGGACAGGGGTGGATCAGCCCCAGCATTTT CASRPRVGTGVDQPQHF
TRBJ2-2 19 . TRBD2 TRBV27 TGTGCCAGCAGCGACCGGGGTAGCGGGAGGGCGGTGAACACCGGGGAGCTGTTTTTT CASSDRGSGRAVNTGELFF
TRBJ2-7 15 once TRBD2 TRBV28 TGTGCCAGCAGTACTAGCGGGATGGTCGGCCACGAGCAGTACTTC CASSTSGMVGHEQYF
TRBJ2-5 16 . TRBD2 TRBV5-1 TGCGCCAGCAGCCCTAGGGTAGCGGGGAGGGCAGAGACCCAGTACTTC CASSPRVAGRAETQYF
TRBJ2-3 13 . . TRBV5-1 TGCGCCAGCAGCTTGGCCCTCGGAGATACGCAGTATTTT CASSLALGDTQYF
TRBJ2-1 12 . . TRBV7-2 TGTGCCAGCAGCTTAGTATCCAATGAGCAGTTCTTC CASSLVSNEQFF
TRBJ2-3 13 . . TRBV29-1 TGCAGCGTTGAGTATGAAAATGCAGATACGCAGTATTTT CSVEYENADTQYF
TRBJ2-5 14 once . TRBV7-2 TGTGCCAGCAGCTTGCCAGGTCCACAAGAGACCCAGTACTTC CASSLPGPQETQYF
TRBJ2-1 17 once TRBD1 TRBV5-6 TGTGCCAGCAGCCAACGACAGGGGGCGAGCTCCTACAATGAGCAGTTCTTC CASSQRQGASSYNEQFF
TRBJ2-6 18 few TRBD2 TRBV7-9 TGTGCCAGCAGCTTAGGAGCGGGAGGGCCCTCTGGGGCCAACGTCCTGACTTTC CASSLGAGGPSGANVLTF
TRBJ2-3 17 . . TRBV19 TGTGCCAGTAGTATGCGCAGGGGGGCCTCTAGCACAGATACGCAGTATTTT CASSMRRGASSTDTQYF
TRBJ2-2 18 . TRBD2 TRBV7-2 TGTGCCAGCAGCTTAGATAGCCTAGCGGGAGGTCGGAGGGGGGAGCTGTTTTTT CASSLDSLAGGRRGELFF
TRBJ1-1 13 . TRBD1 TRBV5-6 TGTGCCAGCAGCTTGGGACAGGGGCTGGAAGCTTTCTTT CASSLGQGLEAFF
TRBJ1-2 13 . . TRBV5-4 TGTGCCAGCAGCTACCCAGGGTTCCATGGCTACACCTTC CASSYPGFHGYTF
TRBJ2-1 16 . TRBD2 TRBV2 TGTGCCAGCAGTGAAGGCGGACTAGCGGCATACAATGAGCAGTTCTTC CASSEGGLAAYNEQFF
TRBJ1-4 13 once . TRBV19 TGTGCCAGTAGTAAGGTTGGAGGCGAAAAACTGTTTTTT CASSKVGGEKLFF
TRBJ2-3 12 . . TRBV5-1 TGCGCCAGCAGCATGGACTATCTCGCGCAGTATTTT CASSMDYLAQYF
TRBJ2-1 11 . . TRBV7-2 TGTGCCAGCAGCTCCGGCAATGAGCAGTTCTTC CASSSGNEQFF
TRBJ2-5 15 . . TRBV10-2 TGCGCCAGCAGTGAGTCTACCGGCTCCGTGGAGACCCAGTACTTC CASSESTGSVETQYF
TRBJ1-2 16 . . TRBV4-1 TGCGCCAGCAGCCAAGGGTGGACTTCTAGGATCTATGGCTACACCTTC CASSQGWTSRIYGYTF
TRBJ2-1 13 . . TRBV7-9 TGTGCCAGCAGCTCCACAGGACCCCGAGCGCAGTTCTTC CASSSTGPRAQFF
TRBJ2-7 16 . TRBD2 TRBV7-6 TGTGCCAGCAGCTTAAGGCAGCGGGAGGGGTTCGGGGAGCAGTACTTC CASSLRQREGFGEQYF
TRBJ2-1 16 . TRBD2 TRBV7-2 TGTGCCAGCAGCGCCTCACTAGCGGGAGTAATGATTGAGCAGTTCTTC CASSASLAGVMIEQFF
TRBJ1-4 14 few . TRBV25-1 TGTGCCAGCAGTGAATGGGCGGGTGGCGAAAAACTGTTTTTT CASSEWAGGEKLFF
TRBJ1-4 12 . . TRBV21-1 TGTGCCAGCAGGGGTCCTAATGAAAAACTGTTTTTT CASRGPNEKLFF
TRBJ2-5 11 . . TRBV7-2 TGTGCCAGCAGGGAACAAGAGACCCAGTACTTC CASREQETQYF
TRBJ1-2 14 . . TRBV5-1 TGCGCCAGCAGATTACAGGGCCAAACAGACCCATACACCTTC CASRLQGQTDPYTF
TRBJ2-3 17 . . TRBV15 TGTGCCACCAGCGCCACGGCGGGGACTCCCGACCCAGATACGCAGTATTTT CATSATAGTPDPDTQYF
TRBJ2-7 14 . . TRBV7-8 TGTGCCAGCAGCCGTGGGACTCAAGACTACGAGCAGTACTTC CASSRGTQDYEQYF
TRBJ2-5 17 . TRBD2 TRBV5-6 TGTGCCAGCAGCCCCCGCCTAGCGGGAGGGCGGCAAGAGACCCAGTACTTC CASSPRLAGGRQETQYF
TRBJ2-5 18 . TRBD2 TRBV15 TGTGCCACCAAGGGGAGGACTAGCGGGAGTCGGGTCCAAGAGACCCAGTACTTC CATKGRTSGSRVQETQYF
TRBJ2-2 15 . TRBD2 TRBV18 TGTGCCAGCCCCCCGGGGGGACTCGGCACCGGGGAGCTGTTTTTT CASPPGGLGTGELFF
TRBJ2-7 15 . . TRBV6-6 TGTGCCAGCAGTTATCCTACGTCGAAGAACTACGAGCAGTACTTC CASSYPTSKNYEQYF
TRBJ2-3 16 . . TRBV18 TGTGCCAGCACTCCGAGTTGGGTCCAAAGCACAGATACGCAGTATTTT CASTPSWVQSTDTQYF
TRBJ2-2 14 . . TRBV9 TGTGCCAGCAGCGTAGCTGCAGGGGCCGGGGAGCTGTTTTTT CASSVAAGAGELFF